Listed below are T cell receptor beta chains from one sample, sequenced in a study of cytomegalovirus exposure and HLA in healthy donors. The protocol was immunoSEQ multiplex PCR, while the TCRdb copy is restricted to in-frame clones and leaves out a portion. The repertoire includes about 170,000 clones, 84% of them detected once, and 4.8% sits in the top ten. Material for sequencing was PBMCs. These receptors were collected from a girl between 5 and 17 years old in good health and CMV-seropositive. The CDR3 runs from the conserved cysteine through the conserved F or W. Each record gives: CDR3 length, D gene, V gene, J gene, clone size, CDR3 DNA, CDR3 protein. The D gene is left open where the match is weak. Clone size is not always given. Where it is, it says once, few, many or a class for expanded clones.

>15|.|TRBV15|TRBJ2-5|.
TGTGCCACCAGCAGACTTAGGACAGTTCAAGAGACCCAGTACTTC
CATSRLRTVQETQYF
>16|.|TRBV4-2|TRBJ2-3|few
TGTGCCAGCAGCCAAGAAGAGGGTGACAGCACAGATACGCAGTATTTT
CASSQEEGDSTDTQYF
>16|.|TRBV5-1|TRBJ1-6|.
TGCGCCAGCAGCTTGTGGATGGGGGGGGATAATTCACCCCTCCACTTT
CASSLWMGGDNSPLHF
>15|.|TRBV5-6|TRBJ1-5|.
TGTGCCAGCAGCTTGACTGGAGGGGTCCCTCTGACCCAGCATTTT
CASSLTGGVPLTQHF
>15|.|TRBV5-1|TRBJ2-2|.
TGCGCCAGCAGAGGACCAGGGGCGAACACCGGGGAGCTGTTTTTT
CASRGPGANTGELFF
>14|TRBD1|TRBV6-1|TRBJ2-5|.
TGTGCCACTTCGTTGACCCCAGGGGGAGAGACCCAGTACTTC
CATSLTPGGETQYF
>15|TRBD2|TRBV6-4|TRBJ2-3|few
TGTGCCAGCAGTGACGGGGCGGGGGGGCCAGATACGCAGTATTTT
CASSDGAGGPDTQYF
>17|.|TRBV7-2|TRBJ1-1|.
TGTGCCAGCAGCTTAGATATAGGGAGAGGTCGGAACACTGAAGCTTTCTTT
CASSLDIGRGRNTEAFF
>17|TRBD2|TRBV4-2|TRBJ2-2|.
TGTGCCAGCAGCCCCCTCGACGGGGGACTAAACACCGGGGAGCTGTTTTTT
CASSPLDGGLNTGELFF
>14|TRBD1|TRBV12-5|TRBJ1-5|.
TGTGCTAGTGGTTTGGGACAGGGGGGAGGGCCCCAGCATTTT
CASGLGQGGGPQHF
>10|.|TRBV19|TRBJ1-1|once
TGTGCCAGTAGTATGGGCGAAGCTTTCTTT
CASSMGEAFF
>13|.|TRBV19|TRBJ2-7|.
TGTGCCAGTAGTATCCAGACCAAACAGCAGCAGTACTTC
CASSIQTKQQQYF
>16|.|TRBV13|TRBJ1-3|.
TGTGCCAGCAGCTTAGGCGCGGGGAGCTCTGGAAACACCATATATTTT
CASSLGAGSSGNTIYF
>12|TRBD1|TRBV28|TRBJ2-1|.
TGTGCCAGCAGTTCCGACAGGGTTGAGCAGTTCTTC
CASSSDRVEQFF
>11|.|TRBV6-7|TRBJ1-1|.
TGTGCCAGCACGCGACTGCCGGAAGCTTTCTTT
CASTRLPEAFF
>13|TRBD1|TRBV27|TRBJ1-2|.
TGTGCCAGCAGTGCCGGACAGGGTCGTGGCTACACCTTC
CASSAGQGRGYTF
>12|.|TRBV5-1|TRBJ2-2|.
TGCGCCAGCATCGACAGAAGCGGGGAGCTGTTTTTT
CASIDRSGELFF
>15|TRBD2|TRBV6-1|TRBJ2-7|few
TGTGCCAGCAGTGGACTAGCGGGGGGGCTGGGGGAGCAGTACTTC
CASSGLAGGLGEQYF
>15|TRBD1|TRBV28|TRBJ1-4|once
TGTGCCAGCAGTCCAACACAGGGGTTAACGCCGGAACTGTTTTTT
CASSPTQGLTPELFF
>14|.|TRBV28|TRBJ1-1|once
TGTGCCAGCAGTTGGGTTCGGGAGAACACTGAAGCTTTCTTT
CASSWVRENTEAFF
>13|.|TRBV5-1|TRBJ2-5|.
TGCGCCAGCAGCAGGGGCAATCAAGAGACCCAGTACTTC
CASSRGNQETQYF
>14|.|TRBV6-4|TRBJ1-2|.
TGTGCCAGCAGTGCAGGTGGAATAGGGGATGGCTACACCTTC
CASSAGGIGDGYTF
>14|TRBD1|TRBV7-8|TRBJ1-5|.
TGTGCCAGCAGCGCTGCAGGGGGCTCTCAGCCCCAGCATTTT
CASSAAGGSQPQHF
>15|TRBD1|TRBV7-3|TRBJ2-2|few
TGTGCCAGCAGCTTGACACGACAGGGGACCGGGGAGCTGTTTTTT
CASSLTRQGTGELFF
>17|TRBD1|TRBV2|TRBJ1-4|once
TGTGCCAGCAGTCCGACAGGGGCCAATCCGACTAATGAAAAACTGTTTTTT
CASSPTGANPTNEKLFF
>12|.|TRBV29-1|TRBJ1-1|.
TGCAGCGCAGGGGCTGGGAGAACTGAAGCTTTCTTT
CSAGAGRTEAFF
>14|TRBD1|TRBV11-1|TRBJ2-5|.
TGTGCCAGCAGCTCGGACAGGACCCAAGAGACCCAGTACTTC
CASSSDRTQETQYF
>14|.|TRBV7-6|TRBJ1-3|.
TGTGCCAGCAGTCAACAGGAATATGGAAACACCATATATTTT
CASSQQEYGNTIYF
>15|TRBD1|TRBV6-1|TRBJ1-2|.
TGTGCCAGCCTCGTGGAACCCAGGGGGTTAGGGGGCTACACCTTC
CASLVEPRGLGGYTF